The entry below describes one TCR beta chain. The V end lost 1 base, the J end lost 2 bases, and 12 bases lay between the germline ends. Germline V gene lookup returns CDR1 SGHVS and CDR2 FQNEAQ. The CDR3 contains 15 residues. The data stem from a study of PD-L1 blockade in urothelial cancer. About the study: Bladder-origin urothelial cancer in males covered about 85% of the roughly 29 patients.

TCRdb's table, derived via immunoSEQ multiplex PCR, lists solely in-frame clones and lacks some. The sample lists some 120,000 clones, around 89% occurring once. Time point specified: peripheral blood 6 weeks after treatment start. Disease in patients was locally advanced or metastatic urothelial carcinoma. This chain uses TRBV7-8 with TRBJ2-7; D is uncertain. The sequence was collected from a man aged 60 to 69 with urothelial cancer. The specimen was PBMCs, collected around atezolizumab (anti-PD-L1) treatment. CDR3 loop: CASSLGSNVPYEQYF. In DNA form, the CDR3 reads TGTGCCAGCAGCTTAGGGAGCAATGTACCCTACGAGCAGTACTTC.